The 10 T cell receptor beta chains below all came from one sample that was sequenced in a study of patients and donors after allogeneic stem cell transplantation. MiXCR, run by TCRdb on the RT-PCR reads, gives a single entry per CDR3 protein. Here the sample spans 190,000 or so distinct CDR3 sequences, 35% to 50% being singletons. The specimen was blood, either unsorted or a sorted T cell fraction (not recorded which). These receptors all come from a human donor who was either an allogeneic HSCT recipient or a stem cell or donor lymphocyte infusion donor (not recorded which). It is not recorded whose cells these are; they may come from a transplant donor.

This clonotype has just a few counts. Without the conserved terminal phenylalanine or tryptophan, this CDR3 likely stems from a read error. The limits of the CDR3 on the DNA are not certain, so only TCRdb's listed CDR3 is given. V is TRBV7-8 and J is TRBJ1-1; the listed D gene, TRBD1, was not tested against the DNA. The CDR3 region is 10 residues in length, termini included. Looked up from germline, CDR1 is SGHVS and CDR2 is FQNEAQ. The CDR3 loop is CASSLARQGL.

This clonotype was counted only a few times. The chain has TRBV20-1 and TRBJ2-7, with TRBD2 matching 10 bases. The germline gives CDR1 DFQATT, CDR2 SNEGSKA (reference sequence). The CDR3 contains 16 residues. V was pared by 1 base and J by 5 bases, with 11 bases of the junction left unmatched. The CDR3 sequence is CSARVGVAGGRNEQYF. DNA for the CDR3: TGCAGTGCTAGAGTAGGGGTAGCGGGAGGAAGGAACGAGCAGTACTTC.

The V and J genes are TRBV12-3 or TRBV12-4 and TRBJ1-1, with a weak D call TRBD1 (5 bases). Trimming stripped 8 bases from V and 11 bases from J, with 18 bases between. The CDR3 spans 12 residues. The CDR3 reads CASSEGGAQAFF. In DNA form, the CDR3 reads TGTGCCAGCTCTGAAGGCGGGGCCCAGGCTTTCTTT.

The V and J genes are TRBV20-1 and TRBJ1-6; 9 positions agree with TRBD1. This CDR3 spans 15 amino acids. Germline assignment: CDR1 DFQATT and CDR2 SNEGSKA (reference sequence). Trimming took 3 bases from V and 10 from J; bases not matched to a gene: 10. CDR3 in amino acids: CSASYRGRRESPLHF. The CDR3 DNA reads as TGCAGTGCTAGCTACAGGGGGCGGAGAGAGTCACCCCTCCACTTT.

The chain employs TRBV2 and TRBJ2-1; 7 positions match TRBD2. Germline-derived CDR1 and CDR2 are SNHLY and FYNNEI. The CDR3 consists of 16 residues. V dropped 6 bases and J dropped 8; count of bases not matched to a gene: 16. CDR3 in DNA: TGTGCCAGCAGCCATCCTATCAGCGGGGCGGGCGATGAGCAGTTCTTC. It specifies CASSHPISGAGDEQFF.

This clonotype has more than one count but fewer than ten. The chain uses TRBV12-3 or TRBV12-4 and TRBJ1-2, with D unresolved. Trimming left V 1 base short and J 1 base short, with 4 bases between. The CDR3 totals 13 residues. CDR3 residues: CASSLELNYGYTF. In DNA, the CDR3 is TGTGCCAGCAGTTTAGAGCTTAACTATGGCTACACCTTC.

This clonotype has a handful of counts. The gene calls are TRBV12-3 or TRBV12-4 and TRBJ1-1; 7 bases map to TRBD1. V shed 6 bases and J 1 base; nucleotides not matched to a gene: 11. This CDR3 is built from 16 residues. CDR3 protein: CASSFPPGQPNTEAFF. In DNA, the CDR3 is TGTGCCAGCAGCTTTCCGCCGGGACAGCCGAACACTGAAGCTTTCTTT.

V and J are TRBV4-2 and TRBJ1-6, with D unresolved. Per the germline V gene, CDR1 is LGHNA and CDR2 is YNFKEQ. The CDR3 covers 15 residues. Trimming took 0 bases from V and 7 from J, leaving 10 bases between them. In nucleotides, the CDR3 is TGTGCCAGCAGCCAAGATGGCCTCCAGAATTCACCCCTCCACTTT. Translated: CASSQDGLQNSPLHF.

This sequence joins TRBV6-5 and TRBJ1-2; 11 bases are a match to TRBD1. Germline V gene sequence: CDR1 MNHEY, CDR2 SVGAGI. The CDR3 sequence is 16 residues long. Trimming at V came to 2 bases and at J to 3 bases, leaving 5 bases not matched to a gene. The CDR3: CASSYGGQGAYYGYTF. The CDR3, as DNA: TGTGCCAGCAGTTACGGTGGACAGGGGGCATACTATGGCTACACCTTC.

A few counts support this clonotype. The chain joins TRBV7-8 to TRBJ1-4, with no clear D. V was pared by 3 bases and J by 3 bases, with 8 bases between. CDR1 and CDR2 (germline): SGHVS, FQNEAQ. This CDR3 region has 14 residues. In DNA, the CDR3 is TGTGCCAGCAGCTTGGTGGCCCCTAATGAAAAACTGTTTTTT. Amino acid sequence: CASSLVAPNEKLFF.